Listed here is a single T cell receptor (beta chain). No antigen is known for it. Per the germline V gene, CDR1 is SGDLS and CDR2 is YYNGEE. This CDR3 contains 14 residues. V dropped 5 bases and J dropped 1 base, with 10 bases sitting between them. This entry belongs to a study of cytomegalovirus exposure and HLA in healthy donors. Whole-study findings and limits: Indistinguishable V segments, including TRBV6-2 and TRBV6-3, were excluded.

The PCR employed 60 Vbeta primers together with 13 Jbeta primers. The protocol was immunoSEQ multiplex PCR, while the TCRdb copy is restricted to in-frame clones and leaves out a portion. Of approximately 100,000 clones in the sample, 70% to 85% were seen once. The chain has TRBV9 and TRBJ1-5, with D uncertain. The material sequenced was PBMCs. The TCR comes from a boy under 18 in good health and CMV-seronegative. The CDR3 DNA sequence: TGTGCCAGCAGGGTGACATGGAGCAATCAGCCCCAGCATTTT. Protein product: CASRVTWSNQPQHF.